Detailed here is one T cell receptor beta chain. Its antigen remains unidentified. This entry is derived from a study of graft-versus-host responses after intestinal transplantation. Overall study: Transplant recipients had multivisceral, liver-intestinal, or isolated intestinal grafts.

Study results and limitations: Recipient marrow held GvH clones, some first seen in ileum or blood. Graft-donor T cell macrochimerism in patients accompanied high graft-versus-host to host-versus-graft clonal ratios in allografts.

V was cut by 1 base and J by 1 base, with 3 bases left in between. The CDR3 is 13 amino acids. From germline, CDR1 is SEHNR and CDR2 FQNEAQ (reference sequence). Sequencing was performed with immunoSEQ multiplex PCR; in TCRdb, only in-frame clones are kept and a portion is missing. The table shows some 4,000 clones, with over 90% occurring only once. Here the sequenced sample was PBMCs, taken 11 days after intestinal transplantation. The clonotype comes from a human patient who received an intestinal transplant, so some T cells may come from the graft donor. This chain uses TRBV7-9 with TRBJ2-3; D is undetermined. The CDR3 protein is CASSLVGTDTQYF. CDR3 DNA: TGTGCCAGCAGCTTAGTAGGCACAGATACGCAGTATTTT.